The 27 T cell receptor beta chains in this list originate from one sample, sequenced in a study of blood T cells in healthy people across ages. A sample-barcoded 5' primer and a J-beta primer mix were used in a second PCR of roughly 6 to 11 cycles. TCRdb analysed the 5' RACE reads with MiXCR anew, one entry per CDR3 protein. The table has fewer than 1 million distinct CDR3 sequences, roughly 44% seen once. Sequenced sample: blood. The receptor set was obtained from a man between 60 and 75 years old in good health.

The table lists this clonotype with a few counts. The chain carries TRBV6-1 and TRBJ2-1; D may be TRBD2 (5 bases). CDR3 size: 11 residues. Per germline, CDR1 MNHNS and CDR2 SASEGT. The V and J ends lost 3 bases and 11 bases respectively, with 8 bases between them. The CDR3 sequence: CASSDGVQQFF. CDR3 sequence (DNA): TGTGCCAGCAGTGACGGGGTACAGCAGTTCTTC.

The sample holds one count of this clonotype. Germline and junction disagree at one end, which may indicate a read error. The CDR3 DNA sequence: TGTGCCAGCAGTGTGGCAGAGAACTATGACTACACCTTC. Encoded protein: CASSVAENYDYTF. V is TRBV12-3 or TRBV12-4 and J is TRBJ1-2; D not certain. The CDR3 has 13 residues.

The chain is built from TRBV12-3 or TRBV12-4 and TRBJ1-5; D is unresolved. This CDR3 is 13 amino acids long. Trimming took 4 bases from V and 5 from J, leaving 9 bases between them. CDR3 loop: CASSSRKDQPQHF. The CDR3 DNA follows: TGTGCCAGCAGTTCGAGGAAGGATCAGCCCCAGCATTTT.

This rearrangement joins TRBV3-1 to TRBJ1-2; 9 positions agree with TRBD1. J was trimmed by 7 bases and V by 1 base; bases with no gene match: 4. CDR1 is LGHDT and CDR2 is YNNKEL in the germline V gene (reference sequence). The CDR3 runs to 14 residues. This chain's CDR3 is CASSQAWTGAGYTF. CDR3 DNA sequence: TGTGCCAGCAGCCAAGCCTGGACAGGGGCTGGCTACACCTTC.

V and J are TRBV7-9 and TRBJ1-6; D possibly corresponds to TRBD1 (5 bases). The CDR3 contains 15 residues. The V end was cut by 4 bases, the J end by 8 bases, with 15 bases between. From germline, CDR1 is SEHNR and CDR2 FQNEAQ (reference sequence). CDR3 sequence reads: CASSSGTARDSPLHF. The CDR3 coding sequence is TGTGCCAGCAGCTCCGGGACCGCGAGGGATTCACCCCTCCACTTT.

This sequence joins TRBV5-1 and TRBJ2-7, with 10 bases that match TRBD1. V dropped 1 base and J dropped 4; count of bases not matched to a gene: 14. The length of the CDR3 is 18 residues. CDR1 and CDR2 (germline): SGHRS, YFSETQ. The CDR3 sequence: CASSLKFLGDRGSYEQYF. The DNA of the CDR3 is TGCGCCAGCAGCTTGAAGTTTTTGGGGGACAGGGGCAGTTACGAGCAGTACTTC.

This chain joins TRBV11-1 and TRBJ2-6; no reliable D call. The V end was cut by 7 bases, the J end by 1 base, with 11 bases between. The CDR3 has 15 amino acids. Germline V CDR1 and CDR2: SGHAT, FQDESV (reference sequence). The CDR3 sequence: CASNVSRSGANVLTF. The CDR3 DNA follows: TGTGCCAGCAATGTCTCCAGATCTGGGGCCAACGTCCTGACTTTC.

Regarding this clonotype: One junction end does not reproduce the germline sequence, and a read error may be involved. This chain links TRBV28 with TRBJ1-2; no clear D. The CDR3 extends over 12 amino acids. The germline gives CDR1 MDHEN, CDR2 SYDVKM. In DNA, the CDR3 is TGTACCAGCACCACCGGACGGGGAGGCTACACCTTC. Translating it yields CTSTTGRGGYTF.

The chain combines TRBV11-2 with TRBJ1-4; D is perhaps TRBD1 (6 bases). Germline CDR1 and CDR2: SGHAT and FQNNGV. V was pared by 3 bases and J by 7 bases, with 21 bases between. This CDR3 spans 17 amino acids. CDR3 region: CASSFTRVGGPGEKLFF. The CDR3 nucleotides read TGTGCCAGCAGCTTTACTCGAGTCGGGGGCCCGGGTGAAAAACTGTTTTTT.

The V and J genes are TRBV25-1 and TRBJ1-4; D is unclear. Trimming left V 4 bases short and J 6 bases short, with 12 bases between. The germline V gene encodes CDR1 MGHDK and CDR2 SYGVNS. The CDR3 is 14 amino acids. The CDR3 DNA is TGTGCCAGCAGTGCTGGAGGTCTATATGAAAAACTGTTTTTT. Translated: CASSAGGLYEKLFF.

With regard to this clonotype: One end of the junction does not line up with germline, which may come from a read error. The chain employs TRBV27 and TRBJ1-2; D not resolved. This CDR3 is 13 amino acids long. Germline assignment: CDR1 MNHEY and CDR2 SMNVEV (reference sequence). The CDR3 protein is CASSFGQNYGHTF. DNA of the CDR3: TGTGCCAGCAGTTTCGGGCAGAACTATGGCCACACCTTC.

The CDR3 region is CSARDGRGVTNEQFF. Written as DNA, the CDR3 is TGCAGTGCTAGAGATGGGCGGGGGGTAACCAATGAGCAGTTCTTC. This sequence joins TRBV20-1 and TRBJ2-1; TRBD2 matches 8 bases. The junction had 7 bases not matched to a gene; V was cut back by 0 bases and J by 6 bases. Germline-derived CDR1 and CDR2 are DFQATT and SNEGSKA (reference sequence). The CDR3 is made up of 15 amino acids.

V gene TRBV27 combines with J gene TRBJ1-5; D call uncertain. V dropped 8 bases and J dropped 3 bases, with 11 bases sitting between them. The CDR3 runs to 13 residues. Germline V gene sequence: CDR1 MNHEY, CDR2 SMNVEV (reference sequence). CDR3 sequence (DNA): TGTGCCAGCGCCCAGGCGATCAATCAGCCCCAGCATTTT. Encoded protein: CASAQAINQPQHF.

The chain couples TRBV6-2 or TRBV6-3 to TRBJ1-5; D gene unclear. Germline-derived CDR1 and CDR2 are MNHEY and SVGEGT. The V end lost 2 bases, the J end lost 11 bases, and 13 bases lay between the germline ends. The CDR3 has 13 amino acids. DNA of the CDR3: TGTGCCAGCAGTTACCAGACCAGCAGGACCCAGCATTTT. Translated, it gives CASSYQTSRTQHF.

The V and J genes are TRBV20-1 and TRBJ2-3, with 9 bases aligning to TRBD1. Germline CDR1 is DFQATT and CDR2 is SNEGSKA (reference sequence). This CDR3 spans 14 amino acids. The V and J ends lost 1 base and 4 bases, in that order; junction bases with no gene match: 3. This chain's CDR3 is CSARVGQGPDTQYF. The CDR3 DNA is TGCAGTGCTAGAGTCGGACAGGGGCCAGATACGCAGTATTTT.

The chain recombines TRBV3-1 with TRBJ2-5; the match to TRBD2 covers 7 bases. Unmatched junction bases numbered 3, after V lost 0 bases and J lost 2 bases. CDR1 is LGHDT and CDR2 is YNNKEL in the germline V gene (reference sequence). This CDR3 is 15 amino acids long. This chain's CDR3 is CASSQDLAEQETQYF. As DNA, the CDR3 is TGTGCCAGCAGCCAAGACCTAGCGGAACAAGAGACCCAGTACTTC.

The chain uses TRBV28 and TRBJ1-2, with D perhaps TRBD1 (6 bases). This CDR3 is 14 amino acids long. CDR1 is MDHEN, CDR2 SYDVKM, per germline. Trimming cost V 4 bases and J 6 bases, with 15 bases left between them. This CDR3 reads CASSSSRGFDGYTF. CDR3 DNA: TGTGCCAGCAGTTCAAGCAGGGGATTTGATGGCTACACCTTC.

A few counts support this clonotype. The rearrangement uses TRBV30 and TRBJ1-2; no reliable D call. CDR3 size: 13 residues. V lost 0 bases, J lost 2 bases, and 7 bases lay in between. Germline V gives CDR1 GTSNPN, CDR2 SVGIG (reference sequence). The CDR3 coding sequence is TGTGCCTGGAGTGTACTGTTGAACTATGGCTACACCTTC. This encodes CAWSVLLNYGYTF.

The rearrangement uses TRBV12-3 or TRBV12-4 and TRBJ1-2, with 7 nucleotides matching TRBD1. V trimming: 8 bases; J trimming: 8 bases; junction bases outside the gene matches: 17. CDR3 length: 15 amino acids. The CDR3 here is CASGLPAFGTVGYTF. For the CDR3, the DNA is TGTGCCAGCGGCCTTCCGGCCTTCGGGACAGTAGGCTACACCTTC.

This chain uses TRBV11-2 with TRBJ2-1; tentatively, D is TRBD2 (5 bases). V lost 6 bases and J lost 13, with 13 bases in between. Germline CDR1 is SGHAT and CDR2 is FQNNGV. CDR3 length: 11 amino acids. CDR3 in amino acids: CASSSDFTQFF. The CDR3 nucleotides are TGTGCCAGCAGTTCGGACTTTACCCAGTTCTTC.

This clonotype was observed a single time. The genes are TRBV9 and TRBJ2-5; the D gene could be TRBD1 or TRBD2 (6 bases each). Germline V gene lookup returns CDR1 SGDLS and CDR2 YYNGEE. This CDR3 is built from 14 residues. With 4 bases removed from V and 7 bases from J, the gap between germline ends came to 17 bases. The CDR3 DNA sequence: TGTGCCAGCAGCCCGGGGGCGCCTCAGGTGACCCAGTACTTC. Translating gives CASSPGAPQVTQYF.

In this sample, this clonotype turned up a few times. This chain connects TRBV18 to TRBJ2-3; D unclear. Germline CDR1 is KGHSH and CDR2 is LQKENI. This CDR3 contains 15 residues. Deletions cut 8 bases from V and 4 bases from J, with 19 bases between. The CDR3 sequence: CASTPDPGSADTQYF. The DNA of the CDR3 is TGTGCCAGCACTCCGGATCCCGGTTCTGCAGATACGCAGTATTTT.

The rearrangement links TRBV5-1 to TRBJ2-3; weak D call: TRBD2 (5 bases). The CDR3 extends over 16 amino acids. The germline V gene encodes CDR1 SGHRS and CDR2 YFSETQ. V lost 0 bases and J 3 bases, leaving 14 bases between the germline ends. The CDR3 reads CASSLEGLSGTDTQYF. In DNA, the CDR3 is TGCGCCAGCAGCTTGGAAGGTTTGTCGGGGACAGATACGCAGTATTTT. The variable domain in full, with the rest retrieved from reference TRBV5-1 and TRBJ2-3, is KAGVTQTPRYLIKTRGQQVTLSCSPISGHRSVSWYQQTPGQGLQFLFEYFSETQRNKGNFPGRFSGRQFSNSRSEMNVSTLELGDSALYLCASSLEGLSGTDTQYFGPGTRLTVL.

This clonotype came up a few times. This chain connects TRBV7-2 to TRBJ2-5; 7 nucleotides line up with TRBD1. V shed 0 bases, J shed 5 bases, and the junction held 3 bases outside the gene matches. The germline gives CDR1 SGHTA, CDR2 FQGNSA. This CDR3 is 14 amino acids long. The CDR3 DNA reads as TGTGCCAGCAGCTTAGCATGGGGACAGGAGACCCAGTACTTC. Amino acids: CASSLAWGQETQYF.

This clonotype has a handful of counts. J is TRBJ2-7 and V is TRBV24-1, with 8 bases identical to TRBD2. Trimming cost V 8 bases and J 2 bases; bases outside gene matches: 4. The CDR3 loop spans 13 amino acids. The germline CDR1 and CDR2 sequences are KGHDR and SFDVKD. The CDR3: CATTIAGTYEQYF. CDR3 nucleotides: TGTGCCACCACCATAGCGGGGACCTACGAGCAGTACTTC.

V and J are TRBV19 and TRBJ1-5; D unresolved. The CDR3 extends over 14 amino acids. CDR1 is LNHDA, CDR2 SQIVND, per germline (reference sequence). Trimming pared 4 bases from V and 0 bases from J, leaving 7 bases between. The CDR3 DNA reads as TGTGCCAGTAGTAGCGACATTAGCAATCAGCCCCAGCATTTT. Its protein is CASSSDISNQPQHF.

This clonotype was observed a handful of times. The rearrangement links TRBV5-4 to TRBJ2-7; 14 positions agree with TRBD2. The CDR3 is 16 amino acids. V shed 2 bases, J shed 2 bases, and the junction held 3 bases outside the gene matches. Germline CDR1 SGHNT, CDR2 YYREEE (reference sequence). CDR3 nucleotide sequence: TGTGCCAGCAGCTTTTGGACTAGCGGGGGGACCTACGAGCAGTACTTC. Protein sequence: CASSFWTSGGTYEQYF. The full variable domain, completed using reference TRBV5-4 and TRBJ2-7, is ETGVTQSPTHLIKTRGQQVTLRCSSQSGHNTVSWYQQALGQGPQFIFQYYREEENGRGNFPPRFSGLQFPNYSSELNVNALELDDSALYLCASSFWTSGGTYEQYFGPGTRLTVT.